This T cell receptor beta chain was recovered during a study of OX40 agonist ivuxolimab in advanced cancers. On the study more broadly: It was ivuxolimab, an agonistic anti-OX40 (CD134) antibody, that patients were treated with.

The data were produced by immunoSEQ multiplex PCR, yet TCRdb's version contains in-frame clones alone and is incomplete. The sample lists about 70,000 clones; 92% were seen once. Details on this clone: The antigen remains unidentified.

Trimming took 4 bases from V and 4 from J, leaving 14 bases between them. This CDR3 comprises 14 residues. Germline V gene data show CDR1 as SGHAT and CDR2 as FQNNGV. Study-wide findings and caveats: CD4+ and CD8+ T cells in blood underwent clonal expansion by week 6 at 0.1 to 3.0 mg/kg. There were also nonresponders showing low normalized T-cell clonal expansion.

The chain has TRBV11-2 and TRBJ2-7; unclear D gene. The source was CD4+ or CD8+ T cells sorted from blood, collected in a trial of the OX40 agonist ivuxolimab. The sequence was collected from an adult with an advanced solid tumor such as melanoma, head and neck, liver or kidney cancer. The CDR3 DNA reads TGTGCCAGCAGCTCCCGGAGCTCGGCTTACGAGCAGTACTTC. It yields the protein CASSSRSSAYEQYF. Full variable domain (outside the CDR3, taken from reference TRBV11-2 and TRBJ2-7): EAGVAQSPRYKIIEKRQSVAFWCNPISGHATLYWYQQILGQGPKLLIQFQNNGVVDDSQLPKDRFSAERLKGVDSTLKIQPAKLEDSAVYLCASSSRSSAYEQYFGPGTRLTVT.